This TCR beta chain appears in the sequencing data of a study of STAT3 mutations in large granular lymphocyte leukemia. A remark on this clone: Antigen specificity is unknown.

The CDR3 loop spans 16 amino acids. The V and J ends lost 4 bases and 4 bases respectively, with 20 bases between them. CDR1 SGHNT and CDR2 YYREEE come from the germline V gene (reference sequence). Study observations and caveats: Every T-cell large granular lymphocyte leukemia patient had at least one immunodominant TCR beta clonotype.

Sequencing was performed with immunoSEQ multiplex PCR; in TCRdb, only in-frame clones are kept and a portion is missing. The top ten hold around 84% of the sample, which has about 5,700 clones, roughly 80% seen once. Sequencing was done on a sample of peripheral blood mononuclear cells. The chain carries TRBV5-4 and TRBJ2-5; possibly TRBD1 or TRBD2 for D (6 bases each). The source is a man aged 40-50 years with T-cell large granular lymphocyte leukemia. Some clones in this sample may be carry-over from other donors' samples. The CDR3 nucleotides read TGTGCCAGCAGCCGGGGGCAGGGCTCCCAAGGAGAGACCCAGTACTTC. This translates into CASSRGQGSQGETQYF.